A selection of T cell receptor beta chains follows, all from one sample in a study of blood T cell repertoires in COVID-19. This table comes from immunoSEQ multiplex PCR, and its TCRdb copy is limited to in-frame clones, with some not included. Of about 110,000 clones in the sample, about two thirds were seen once. Sequencing input: peripheral blood. All receptors come from a human donor with acute or convalescent COVID-19. The donor label of this sample is uncertain. Each CDR3 is given with its conserved first and last residue. Fields, in order: V gene, J gene, CDR3 protein.

TRBV9	TRBJ1-3	CASSGGTGVSSGNTIYF
TRBV24-1	TRBJ2-1	CATSDFLGLAGDLAGEQFF
TRBV10-1	TRBJ1-2	CASTLSGEINYGYTF
TRBV11-2	TRBJ1-1	CASSLVTGAEAFF
TRBV2	TRBJ1-3	CASRVDRVSGNTIYF
TRBV5-1	TRBJ1-4	CASSFGGLGEKLFF
TRBV30	TRBJ1-6	CAWSLGGPLHF
TRBV4-1	TRBJ2-5	CASSQVGWASQETQYF
TRBV6-5	TRBJ1-1	CASSSLGLGRGAFF
TRBV6-5	TRBJ2-5	CARNPRDRGRETQYF
TRBV19	TRBJ2-6	CASSRGGSLSGANVLTF
TRBV28	TRBJ2-5	CASSSAGTGGQETQYF
TRBV6-5	TRBJ1-6	CASSYGAGQGYSPLHF
TRBV7-8	TRBJ1-5	CASNGEMNQPQHF
TRBV12-3/TRBV12-4	TRBJ1-2	CASRRDSNYGYTF
TRBV3-1/TRBV3-2	TRBJ1-2	CASSLVTTGGYGYTF